This T cell receptor beta chain was recorded in a study of blood T cells in healthy people across ages. This clonotype was observed a few times. Next came a second PCR, run for about 7 to 12 cycles, which used a sample-barcoded 5' primer along with a J-beta primer mix. A single record per CDR3 protein comes from TCRdb applying MiXCR to the 5' RACE reads. Among some 760,000 distinct CDR3 sequences listed, 20% to 25% were seen once. Germline V gene lookup returns CDR1 SGHTA and CDR2 FQGTGA. The CDR3 has 15 amino acids. The V segment lost 2 bases and the J segment 3 bases; nucleotides outside the gene matches: 4. These data were also reused for a study on T cells of mothers and their children. As reported in that work: Study donors consisted of three healthy Caucasian mothers and their six children. The authors added sample barcodes and 2-4 random nucleotides using the M1S primer of the second PCR.

The source of this sequence is a boy aged 5 to 17 in good health. This chain connects TRBV7-3 to TRBJ2-1, with TRBD2 matching over 7 bases. The sequenced sample consisted of blood. The CDR3 here is CASSLHGGIYNEQFF. CDR3 sequence (DNA): TGTGCCAGCAGCTTACACGGGGGGATCTACAATGAGCAGTTCTTC.